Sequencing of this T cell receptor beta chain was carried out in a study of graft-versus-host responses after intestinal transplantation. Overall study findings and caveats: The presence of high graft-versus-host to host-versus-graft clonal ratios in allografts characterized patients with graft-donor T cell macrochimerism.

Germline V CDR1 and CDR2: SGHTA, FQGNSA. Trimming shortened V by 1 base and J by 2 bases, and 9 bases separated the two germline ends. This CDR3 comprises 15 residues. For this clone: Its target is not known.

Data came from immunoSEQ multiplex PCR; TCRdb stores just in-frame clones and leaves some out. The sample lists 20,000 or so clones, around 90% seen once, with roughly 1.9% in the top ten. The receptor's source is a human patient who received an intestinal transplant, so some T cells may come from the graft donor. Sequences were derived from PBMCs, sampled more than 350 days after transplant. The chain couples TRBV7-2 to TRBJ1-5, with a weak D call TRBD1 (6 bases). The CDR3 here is CASSLVSGGNQPQHF. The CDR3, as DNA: TGTGCCAGCAGCTTAGTTTCAGGGGGCAATCAGCCCCAGCATTTT.